This TCR beta chain was documented in a study of post-analysis software for immune sequencing data. Overall study: Included among the disease courses, which were recorded for the cohort, were relapsing-remitting, secondary progressive and progressive-relapsing multiple sclerosis. Whole-study findings and limits: The normalized Chao1 diversity of multiple sclerosis patients was significantly lower than that of controls. A few TRBV segments occurring more often in patients than controls included TRBV5-6, TRBV5-1 and TRBV20-1. F measure showed strong co-clustering of same-batch samples.

The CDR3 is 13 amino acids. Germline values: CDR1 WSHSY, CDR2 SAAADI. With 3 bases clipped from V and 5 bases from J, the junction kept 3 bases outside the gene matches. This clonotype was found many times. As yet, its antigen is unknown. Tagging with unique molecular identifiers was a feature of the TCR beta cDNA libraries. TCRdb reprocessed the PCR reads with MiXCR, giving one entry per CDR3 protein. The table shows approximately 570,000 distinct CDR3 sequences, with about 40% occurring only once. J is TRBJ2-5 and V is TRBV10-2; 7 bases map to TRBD2. The specimen sequenced was blood. This receptor was identified in a girl aged 10 to 17 with multiple sclerosis. The CDR3 DNA follows: TGCGCCAGCAGTGACGGAGCGGGGGAGACCCAGTACTTC. As protein: CASSDGAGETQYF.